Listed here are 23 T cell receptor beta chains from one sample, sequenced in a study of control samples from healthy donors and cancer patients. Repertoires were generated with immunoSEQ multiplex PCR, while TCRdb's copy carries only in-frame clones and drops some. The table has about 130,000 clones, 75% to 95% seen once. Sequenced material: blood. Every receptor here comes from a man between 18 and 29 years old in good health.

V and J are TRBV9 and TRBJ2-1; 8 bases are a match to TRBD1. CDR3 length: 13 residues. Germline CDR1 reads SGDLS; CDR2 reads YYNGEE. The V and J ends lost 4 bases and 9 bases, in that order; junction bases with no gene match: 6. The CDR3 protein is CASSMDRVAEQFF. The CDR3 bases are TGTGCCAGCAGCATGGACAGGGTAGCTGAGCAGTTCTTC. Full variable domain (rest looked up from reference TRBV9 and TRBJ2-1): DSGVTQTPKHLITATGQRVTLRCSPRSGDLSVYWYQQSLDQGLQFLIQYYNGEERAKGNILERFSAQQFPDLHSELNLSSLELGDSALYFCASSMDRVAEQFFGPGTRLTVL.

This rearrangement joins TRBV7-2 to TRBJ1-2, with 7 bases aligning to TRBD1. The CDR3 spans 15 residues. The V and J ends lost 5 bases and 0 bases, in that order; junction bases with no gene match: 6. Per the germline V gene, CDR1 is SGHTA and CDR2 is FQGNSA. CDR3 loop: CASSPTGAANYGYTF. DNA for the CDR3: TGTGCCAGCAGCCCTACAGGGGCCGCTAACTATGGCTACACCTTC.

This chain joins TRBV11-1 and TRBJ1-2; D is possibly TRBD1 (5 bases). Germline V gene lookup returns CDR1 SGHAT and CDR2 FQDESV (reference sequence). The CDR3 totals 12 residues. V gave up 4 bases and J gave up 7 bases, with 10 bases separating them. CDR3 bases: TGTGCCAGCAGCTCGACGGACACTGGCTACACCTTC. This translates into CASSSTDTGYTF.

V and J are TRBV19 and TRBJ2-2; D unresolved. V lost 1 base, J lost 1 base, and 13 bases lay in between. The CDR3 runs 17 residues. Germline lookup yields CDR1 LNHDA and CDR2 SQIVND (reference sequence). The CDR3 sequence is CASSIGGPSLNTGELFF. CDR3 nucleotides: TGTGCCAGTAGTATAGGAGGTCCATCACTGAACACCGGGGAGCTGTTTTTT.

The chain uses TRBV29-1 and TRBJ1-1, with TRBD1 identical over 11 bases. The CDR3 is made up of 11 amino acids. In germline, CDR1 is SQVTM, CDR2 ANQGSEA. J lost 11 bases, V lost 7 bases, and 6 bases had no gene match. CDR3 sequence: CSAGTGGSAFF. CDR3 DNA sequence: TGCAGCGCGGGGACAGGGGGTAGTGCTTTCTTT.

The gene calls are TRBV28 and TRBJ1-4; TRBD1 might be the D (6 bases). Germline loops: CDR1 MDHEN, CDR2 SYDVKM. This CDR3 spans 13 amino acids. Trimming shortened V by 5 bases and J by 7 bases, and 11 bases separated the two germline ends. CDR3 sequence: CASSLSRGEKLFF. For the CDR3, the DNA is TGTGCCAGCAGTCTATCCAGGGGTGAAAAACTGTTTTTT.

The chain joins TRBV5-1 to TRBJ2-1, with TRBD2 matching 10 bases. The length of the CDR3 is 15 residues. J was trimmed by 6 bases and V by 2 bases; bases with no gene match: 5. The germline gives CDR1 SGHRS, CDR2 YFSETQ. The CDR3 sequence is CASSFGTSGVNEQFF. CDR3 bases: TGCGCCAGCAGCTTCGGCACTAGCGGGGTCAATGAGCAGTTCTTC.

V is TRBV7-6 and J is TRBJ2-1, with TRBD2 matching over 8 bases. V dropped 5 bases and J dropped 8; count of bases not matched to a gene: 11. CDR3 size: 15 residues. Germline V gene data show CDR1 as SGHVS and CDR2 as FNYEAQ. CDR3 loop: CASSMGTRRSDEQFF. The CDR3 DNA follows: TGTGCCAGCAGCATGGGGACTAGGCGGTCCGATGAGCAGTTCTTC. Full variable domain (rest looked up from reference TRBV7-6 and TRBJ2-1): GAGVSQSPRYKVTKRGQDVALRCDPISGHVSLYWYRQALGQGPEFLTYFNYEAQQDKSGLPNDRFSAERPEGSISTLTIQRTEQRDSAMYRCASSMGTRRSDEQFFGPGTRLTVL.

This chain links TRBV6-5 with TRBJ2-3; D perhaps matches TRBD2 (5 bases). The CDR3 sequence is 12 residues long. Germline loops: CDR1 MNHEY, CDR2 SVGAGI. V was clipped by 6 bases and J by 2 bases, with 6 bases between them. In nucleotides, the CDR3 is TGTGCCAGCAGGGACTTCACAGATACGCAGTATTTT. Translating gives CASRDFTDTQYF.

The CDR3 DNA is TGTGCCAGCAGTCCAGGACAGGGTGGTGGAAACACCATATATTTT. Its protein product is CASSPGQGGGNTIYF. The V gene is TRBV27, the J gene TRBJ1-3, with TRBD1 matching 8 bases. CDR3 length: 15 amino acids. The V segment lost 5 bases and the J segment 3 bases; nucleotides outside the gene matches: 6. Germline V gene lookup returns CDR1 MNHEY and CDR2 SMNVEV (reference sequence).

The chain recombines TRBV11-2 with TRBJ1-1; a weak D match, TRBD1 (6 bases). The CDR3 length is 16 residues. Germline CDR1 reads SGHAT; CDR2 reads FQNNGV. The V end was cut by 3 bases, the J end by 4 bases, with 18 bases between. DNA for the CDR3: TGTGCCAGCAGCTTGTTTAGGGGGGCGGAGGTCACTGAAGCTTTCTTT. This encodes CASSLFRGAEVTEAFF.

Written as DNA, the CDR3 is TGTGCCAGCTCTCCCGACAGGGGAGCGGGTCAGCCCCAGCATTTT. Its translation: CASSPDRGAGQPQHF. The chain recombines TRBV18 with TRBJ1-5, with 8 nucleotides matching TRBD1. There are 15 residues in the CDR3. Per the germline V gene, CDR1 is KGHSH and CDR2 is LQKENI. J lost 6 bases, V lost 6 bases, and 10 bases had no gene match. Full variable domain (rest looked up from reference TRBV18 and TRBJ1-5): NAGVMQNPRHLVRRRGQEARLRCSPMKGHSHVYWYRQLPEEGLKFMVYLQKENIIDESGMPKERFSAEFPKEGPSILRIQQVVRGDSAAYFCASSPDRGAGQPQHFGDGTRLSIL.

The chain joins TRBV7-9 to TRBJ1-3; possible D gene TRBD1, 5 bases. This CDR3 region has 13 residues. Germline V gives CDR1 SEHNR, CDR2 FQNEAQ (reference sequence). The V end was cut by 10 bases, the J end by 0 bases, with 10 bases between. CDR3 bases: TGTGCCACCCGGGGGGGCTCTGGAAACACCATATATTTT. Translated: CATRGGSGNTIYF.

The rearrangement uses TRBV29-1 and TRBJ1-2; a possible D gene is TRBD1 (5 bases). This CDR3 region has 14 residues. Germline CDR1 is SQVTM and CDR2 is ANQGSEA. Trimming shortened V by 4 bases and J by 1 base, and 13 bases separated the two germline ends. In DNA form, the CDR3 reads TGCAGCGTTGTCTCGACAGATAATAACTATGGCTACACCTTC. It translates to CSVVSTDNNYGYTF.

The J gene is TRBJ2-7, the V gene TRBV5-4; D unclear. The CDR3 runs 11 residues. Germline-derived CDR1 and CDR2 are SGHNT and YYREEE (reference sequence). With 2 bases removed from V and 0 bases from J, the gap between germline ends came to 0 bases. The CDR3 coding sequence is TGTGCCAGCAGCTTCTCCTACGAGCAGTACTTC. It is translated as CASSFSYEQYF.

V gene TRBV6-2 or TRBV6-3 combines with J gene TRBJ2-3; 7 bases align to TRBD2. From germline, CDR1 is MNHEY and CDR2 SVGEGT. V was clipped by 2 bases and J by 0 bases; unmatched bases: 17. The CDR3 consists of 20 residues. The CDR3 here is CASSYGRRESGFTSTDTQYF. DNA for the CDR3: TGTGCCAGCAGTTACGGACGGCGGGAGTCGGGATTCACTAGCACAGATACGCAGTATTTT.

The chain uses TRBV3-1 (or the pseudogene TRBV3-2) and TRBJ1-1; 10 bases match TRBD1. V was clipped by 5 bases and J by 4 bases; unmatched bases: 4. The CDR3 sequence is 14 residues long. Germline CDR1 LGHDT, CDR2 YNNKEL (reference sequence). CDR3 residues: CASSSRDRGTEAFF. Here the CDR3 DNA reads TGTGCCAGCAGCAGCCGGGACAGGGGCACTGAAGCTTTCTTT.

The chain employs TRBV7-2 and TRBJ2-5; D unresolved. Germline V gene lookup returns CDR1 SGHTA and CDR2 FQGNSA. The germline V and J ends were trimmed by 5 bases and 6 bases, with 16 bases remaining between them. The CDR3 runs to 14 residues. The CDR3 sequence is CASSPKLGIQTQYF. CDR3 sequence (DNA): TGTGCCAGCAGCCCCAAGCTAGGGATCCAGACCCAGTACTTC. Full variable domain (remainder filled in from reference TRBV7-2 and TRBJ2-5): GAGVSQSPSNKVTEKGKDVELRCDPISGHTALYWYRQSLGQGLEFLIYFQGNSAPDKSGLPSDRFSAERTGGSVSTLTIQRTQQEDSAVYLCASSPKLGIQTQYFGPGTRLLVL.

The CDR3 DNA is TGTGCCAGCAGTTTAACTAGCGGGAGGTTGGAGACCCAGTACTTC. Amino acids: CASSLTSGRLETQYF. The chain recombines TRBV27 with TRBJ2-5; 12 nucleotides align to TRBD2. Trimming took 2 bases from V and 5 from J; bases not matched to a gene: 3. The CDR3 loop spans 15 amino acids. The V gene's germline CDR1 is MNHEY and CDR2 SMNVEV (reference sequence).

CDR3 sequence reads: CASNHGQGTGELFF. For the CDR3, the DNA is TGTGCCAGCAACCACGGACAGGGCACCGGGGAGCTGTTTTTT. The chain recombines TRBV11-1 with TRBJ2-2; 8 bases match TRBD1. CDR3 length: 14 amino acids. The V and J ends lost 7 bases and 4 bases, in that order; junction bases with no gene match: 5. Per germline, CDR1 SGHAT and CDR2 FQDESV (reference sequence).

This clone was seen once. The CDR3 DNA follows: TGTGCCAGCTCAAAGGGGGCAGATACGCAGTATTTT. Amino acid sequence: CASSKGADTQYF. V gene TRBV18 combines with J gene TRBJ2-3, with D perhaps TRBD1 (6 bases). This CDR3 region has 12 residues. Germline assignment: CDR1 KGHSH and CDR2 LQKENI. Trimming cost V 5 bases and J 4 bases, with 7 bases left between them.

V usage is TRBV14 and J usage is TRBJ1-5; D is ambiguous. Trimming took 0 bases from V and 2 from J, leaving 17 bases between them. The CDR3 extends over 18 amino acids. Germline V gene lookup returns CDR1 SGHDN and CDR2 FVKESK. CDR3 loop: CASSQDSSPGYRNQPQHF. DNA of the CDR3: TGTGCCAGCAGCCAAGATAGCTCCCCCGGGTACCGCAATCAGCCCCAGCATTTT.

CDR3: CASSLKSGSSYNEQFF. DNA for the CDR3: TGTGCCAGCAGTCTAAAGAGCGGGAGCTCCTACAATGAGCAGTTCTTC. The V and J genes are TRBV7-2 and TRBJ2-1; 8 positions match TRBD2. Germline CDR1 is SGHTA and CDR2 is FQGNSA. CDR3 length: 16 amino acids. V lost 6 bases, J lost 0 bases, and 7 bases stayed unmatched.